Sequencing of this T cell receptor beta chain was carried out in a study of blood T cell repertoires in COVID-19. Whole-study context: Italy, Spain and the United States were the sources of the convalescent and acute COVID-19 samples. Sample material is recorded as cDNA or gDNA derived from T cells, B-cell-depleted T cells, or PBMCs.

CDR3 length: 11 amino acids. V shed 2 bases and J shed 8 bases, with 6 bases lying between them. Germline assignment: CDR1 LGHDT and CDR2 YNNKEL (reference sequence). Profiling relied on immunoSEQ multiplex PCR, and the TCRdb table lists in-frame clones only, not all of them. Altogether 170,000 or so clones are present, 70% to 90% being singletons, with the ten largest covering 2.7%. The chain uses TRBV3-1 (or the pseudogene TRBV3-2) and TRBJ1-1, with TRBD1 as a possible D gene (5 bases). Material: peripheral blood. The receptor comes from a man aged 35 to 55 with active or convalescent COVID-19. The chain's CDR3 is CASSQKGEAFF. Here the CDR3 DNA reads TGTGCCAGCAGCCAAAAGGGGGAAGCTTTCTTT.